A single sample is the source of the 5 T cell receptor beta chains below, sequenced in a study of graft-versus-host responses after intestinal transplantation. Sequencing used immunoSEQ multiplex PCR; TCRdb keeps in-frame clones, though not all of them. The sample contains 7,800 or so clones, about 30% of which appear only once. The sequencing used alloreactive CD4+ T cells from a mixed lymphocyte reaction culture, collected before transplantation. The subset was: CFSE-low proliferating T cells sorted from approximately six-day pre-transplant mixed lymphocyte reaction (GvH or HvG direction). The source of these receptors is a human patient who was an organ donor for intestinal transplantation.

The rearrangement uses TRBV12-5 and TRBJ1-2; possible D gene TRBD1, 6 bases. Germline values: CDR1 LGHNT, CDR2 FRNRAP. CDR3 length: 14 residues. Trimming removed 0 bases from V and 7 bases from J, with 12 bases in between. The CDR3: CASGLVTGRGGYTF. The CDR3 coding sequence is TGTGCTAGTGGTTTGGTAACAGGGAGAGGTGGCTACACCTTC.

This chain uses TRBV5-8 with TRBJ1-2; D possibly corresponds to TRBD1 (5 bases). Germline values: CDR1 SGHTS, CDR2 YDEGEE. CDR3 length equals 17 residues. Between the trimmed V and J ends, which lost 6 bases and 0 bases, there was a span of 21 bases. This CDR3 reads CASTKAGTSLANYGYTF. Written as DNA, the CDR3 is TGTGCCAGCACCAAAGCGGGGACCTCCTTAGCTAACTATGGCTACACCTTC. Full variable domain (rest looked up from reference TRBV5-8 and TRBJ1-2): EAGVTQSPTHLIKTRGQQATLRCSPISGHTSVYWYQQALGLGLQFLLWYDEGEERNRGNFPPRFSGRQFPNYSSELNVNALELEDSALYLCASTKAGTSLANYGYTFGSGTRLTVV.

This clone was detected a few times. The rearrangement uses TRBV7-2 and TRBJ1-4; 7 nucleotides match TRBD1. Per germline, CDR1 SGHTA and CDR2 FQGNSA. CDR3 length: 15 amino acids. Germline trimming cut 2 bases from V and 3 bases from J; bases unmatched to any gene: 3. DNA for the CDR3: TGTGCCAGCAGCTTAAGGACAGGCGCTAATGAAAAACTGTTTTTT. Translation gives CASSLRTGANEKLFF.

The chain carries TRBV6-5 and TRBJ2-7; maybe TRBD2 (5 bases). The ends were cut back, 0 bases at V and 5 bases at J, with 8 bases in the middle. Germline values: CDR1 MNHEY, CDR2 SVGAGI. This CDR3 has 13 amino acids. This CDR3 is CASSYSAGDEQYF. The CDR3 region has the DNA TGTGCCAGCAGTTACTCAGCCGGGGACGAGCAGTACTTC.

The chain has TRBV30 and TRBJ2-5; D is possibly TRBD2 (7 bases). The CDR3 spans 15 residues. Trimming removed 8 bases at V and 7 bases at J, with 26 bases between. From germline, CDR1 is GTSNPN and CDR2 SVGIG (reference sequence). The CDR3 sequence: CAGGRGDMGWGTQYF. For the CDR3, the DNA is TGTGCCGGGGGGAGGGGGGATATGGGGTGGGGGACCCAGTACTTC.